Below, 32 T cell receptor beta chains from the same sample are listed, as sequenced in a study of shared clonotypes between healthy human individuals. Sequencing used immunoSEQ multiplex PCR; TCRdb keeps in-frame clones, though not all of them. The data contain more than 2 million clones, about 95% of them singletons. CD45RO-negative cells were positively selected for CCR7, leaving out terminally differentiated effector memory CD45RA+ cells. Source material: naive CD8+ T cells sorted from blood. These receptors were taken from a man between 18 and 29 years old in good health.

This chain joins TRBV25-1 and TRBJ2-5; TRBD2 agrees at 9 bases. CDR3 size: 17 residues. In germline, CDR1 is MGHDK, CDR2 SYGVNS. The V gene end was trimmed by 2 bases and the J gene end by 5 bases; junction bases not matched to a gene: 12. CDR3 DNA: TGTGCCAGCAGTGAACTCGCCCAGGGACTAGCCCAGGAGACCCAGTACTTC. This codes for CASSELAQGLAQETQYF.

This CDR3 reads CASSGPGLAADTQYF. The CDR3 DNA reads as TGCGCCAGCAGCGGTCCGGGACTAGCGGCAGATACGCAGTATTTT. The chain couples TRBV5-1 to TRBJ2-3; 11 positions agree with TRBD2. The CDR3 has 15 amino acids. Per the germline V gene, CDR1 is SGHRS and CDR2 is YFSETQ. V dropped 4 bases and J dropped 4; count of bases not matched to a gene: 5.

This sequence joins TRBV6-1 and TRBJ2-7; 7 positions match TRBD2. From germline, CDR1 is MNHNS and CDR2 SASEGT. CDR3 length: 14 residues. Trimming at V came to 2 bases and at J to 4 bases, leaving 5 bases not matched to a gene. The CDR3 sequence: CASSELVGGYEQYF. The CDR3 DNA is TGTGCCAGCAGTGAATTAGTGGGGGGGTACGAGCAGTACTTC.

The chain links TRBV18 to TRBJ2-7, with D perhaps matching TRBD2 (6 bases). Trimming removed 6 bases from V and 5 bases from J, with 14 bases in between. Germline loops: CDR1 KGHSH, CDR2 LQKENI. The CDR3 extends over 13 amino acids. The chain's CDR3 is CASSLDYANEQYF. In nucleotides, the CDR3 is TGTGCCAGCTCCCTGGACTATGCCAACGAGCAGTACTTC.

The chain couples TRBV7-9 to TRBJ2-7; 10 bases are a match to TRBD1. This CDR3 is 15 amino acids long. CDR1 is SEHNR, CDR2 FQNEAQ, per germline (reference sequence). V lost 5 bases and J lost 1; bases outside the gene matches: 5. In DNA form, the CDR3 reads TGTGCCAGCAGCGTCCCGGGACAGGGGTCCTACGAGCAGTACTTC. It is translated as CASSVPGQGSYEQYF.

The V gene is TRBV6-6, the J gene TRBJ2-7, with unresolved D. V lost 6 bases to trimming and J lost 3 bases, with 18 bases between them. Germline lookup yields CDR1 MNHNY and CDR2 SVGAGI (reference sequence). This CDR3 comprises 15 residues. The CDR3 here is CASSPHGRAIYEQYF. Written as DNA, the CDR3 is TGTGCCAGCAGCCCACACGGACGGGCGATCTACGAGCAGTACTTC.

In its sample, this clone was seen a few times. J is TRBJ2-7 and V is TRBV2; the D gene is possibly TRBD2 (6 bases). CDR3 length: 13 residues. The germline CDR1 and CDR2 sequences are SNHLY and FYNNEI. Trimming pared 9 bases from V and 2 bases from J, leaving 14 bases between. The CDR3 region has the DNA TGTGCCAGGGGAAGGGCGGGGACCTACGAGCAGTACTTC. Protein product: CARGRAGTYEQYF.

The rearrangement uses TRBV7-9 and TRBJ2-7; weak D call: TRBD1 (6 bases). The V end lost 4 bases, the J end lost 5 bases, and 15 bases lay between the germline ends. Germline V CDR1 and CDR2: SEHNR, FQNEAQ (reference sequence). The CDR3 is 14 amino acids. CDR3 bases: TGTGCCAGCAGCTCCACTACAGGGATCCACGAGCAGTACTTC. Translation gives CASSSTTGIHEQYF.

The V gene is TRBV7-9, the J gene TRBJ2-7; 7 nucleotides agree with TRBD2. Germline loops: CDR1 SEHNR, CDR2 FQNEAQ (reference sequence). J gave up 4 bases and V 1 base, and 4 bases lay outside the gene matches. The CDR3 runs to 14 residues. The CDR3 DNA reads TGTGCCAGCAGCTTAGGACTCGGGGGGTACGAGCAGTACTTC. Encoded protein: CASSLGLGGYEQYF.

The chain has TRBV2 and TRBJ2-1, with 13 bases lining up with TRBD2. The trim removed 3 bases at V and 3 bases at J, leaving 2 bases unmatched. The CDR3 spans 16 residues. Germline assignment: CDR1 SNHLY and CDR2 FYNNEI. In nucleotides, the CDR3 is TGTGCCAGCAGTGAGACTAGCGGGGGGTTCTACAATGAGCAGTTCTTC. It translates to CASSETSGGFYNEQFF.

V gene TRBV7-9 combines with J gene TRBJ2-7; a possible D gene is TRBD1 (6 bases). Trimming took off 1 base at V and 2 bases at J, with 12 bases between the two ends. This CDR3 spans 15 amino acids. Germline assignment: CDR1 SEHNR and CDR2 FQNEAQ (reference sequence). The CDR3 spells CASSLEWTETYEQYF. The CDR3, as DNA: TGTGCCAGCAGCTTAGAATGGACAGAGACCTACGAGCAGTACTTC.

A note on this clone: Within the sample, other DNA sequences also encode this same CDR3. The chain recombines TRBV4-1 with TRBJ2-3, with D hard to call. Trimming stripped 4 bases from V and 4 bases from J, with 9 bases between. CDR1 and CDR2 (germline): MGHRA, YSYEKL. The CDR3 sequence is 13 residues long. The CDR3 reads CASSPTGADTQYF. CDR3 bases: TGCGCCAGCAGCCCCACCGGAGCAGATACGCAGTATTTT.

This chain uses TRBV12-5 with TRBJ1-2; D is undetermined. CDR1 is LGHNT, CDR2 FRNRAP, per germline. The CDR3 is made up of 12 amino acids. V lost 6 bases, J lost 3 bases, and 8 bases lay in between. The CDR3 here is CASGTSYYGYTF. The CDR3 DNA reads as TGTGCTAGTGGCACCTCTTACTATGGCTACACCTTC.

This chain joins TRBV4-1 and TRBJ2-7; perhaps TRBD1 as D (5 bases). Germline-derived CDR1 and CDR2 are MGHRA and YSYEKL. Deletions cut 5 bases from V and 4 bases from J, with 12 bases between. The CDR3 covers 13 residues. The CDR3 DNA is TGCGCCAGCAGCGCAGACAGAGTGTACGAGCAGTACTTC. Its protein product is CASSADRVYEQYF.

The genes are TRBV18 and TRBJ1-1; D remains ambiguous. The germline CDR1 and CDR2 sequences are KGHSH and LQKENI. Trimming took off 2 bases at V and 1 base at J, with 8 bases between the two ends. The CDR3 covers 14 residues. The CDR3 DNA reads as TGTGCCAGCTCACCAGCGTCCCAGAACACTGAAGCTTTCTTT. It encodes CASSPASQNTEAFF.

This chain joins TRBV6-5 and TRBJ1-2, with D hard to call. The CDR3 consists of 14 residues. V shed 3 bases and J shed 8 bases, with 16 bases lying between them. Germline V gives CDR1 MNHEY, CDR2 SVGAGI. The CDR3 spells CASSYKPGLVGYTF. DNA of the CDR3: TGTGCCAGCAGTTATAAGCCCGGACTAGTGGGCTACACCTTC.

This rearrangement joins TRBV28 to TRBJ2-1, with unresolved D. V was trimmed by 5 bases and J by 1 base, leaving 9 bases between them. The CDR3 is 14 amino acids. Germline CDR1 reads MDHEN; CDR2 reads SYDVKM. CDR3 nucleotide sequence: TGTGCCAGCAGTACGATACTTTCCTACAATGAGCAGTTCTTC. Translation: CASSTILSYNEQFF.

The chain is built from TRBV27 and TRBJ2-7; D is perhaps TRBD1 (6 bases). The V gene lost 6 bases and the J gene lost 0 bases, with 15 bases spanning the gap. This CDR3 spans 15 amino acids. Germline assignment: CDR1 MNHEY and CDR2 SMNVEV (reference sequence). CDR3 DNA sequence: TGTGCCAGCAGCACCCCGGACAGACTCTCCTACGAGCAGTACTTC. Amino acids: CASSTPDRLSYEQYF.

The chain joins TRBV10-3 to TRBJ1-2; no firm D call. The V end was cut by 7 bases, the J end by 2 bases, with 8 bases between. The CDR3 runs to 12 residues. CDR1 ENHRY and CDR2 SYGVKD come from the germline V gene. CDR3 DNA sequence: TGTGCCATCACGACCGGCAACTATGGCTACACCTTC. It specifies CAITTGNYGYTF.

The V call is TRBV13, the J call TRBJ2-7; TRBD1 or TRBD2 may be the D gene (5 bases each). Looked up from germline, CDR1 is PRHDT and CDR2 is FYEKMQ (reference sequence). V was cut by 2 bases and J by 4 bases, with 9 bases left in between. CDR3 length: 13 amino acids. The CDR3 DNA reads as TGTGCCAGCAGCTTAAGAGGGGCGTACGAGCAGTACTTC. Its translation: CASSLRGAYEQYF. The whole variable domain, remainder taken from reference TRBV13 and TRBJ2-7, is AAGVIQSPRHLIKEKRETATLKCYPIPRHDTVYWYQQGPGQDPQFLISFYEKMQSDKGSIPDRFSAQQFSDYHSELNMSSLELGDSALYFCASSLRGAYEQYFGPGTRLTVT.

The chain has TRBV5-1 and TRBJ2-5; possibly TRBD2 for D (6 bases). Germline V CDR1 and CDR2: SGHRS, YFSETQ. The CDR3 has 16 residues. V was cut by 0 bases and J by 2 bases, with 14 bases left in between. DNA for the CDR3: TGCGCCAGCAGCTTGGGGCGGGACCGCCGTCAAGAGACCCAGTACTTC. As protein: CASSLGRDRRQETQYF.

This chain joins TRBV7-9 and TRBJ1-2; D not resolved. Trimming pared 3 bases from V and 4 bases from J, leaving 9 bases between. The germline CDR1 and CDR2 sequences are SEHNR and FQNEAQ (reference sequence). There are 13 residues in the CDR3. This CDR3 is CASSFPALYGYTF. CDR3 DNA sequence: TGTGCCAGCAGCTTCCCAGCCCTCTATGGCTACACCTTC.

This clone has only one observation. The chain employs TRBV10-1 and TRBJ2-3; the D gene is possibly TRBD2 (5 bases). V was clipped by 2 bases and J by 5 bases, with 11 bases between them. Germline V gene lookup returns CDR1 WNHNN and CDR2 SYGVQD (reference sequence). The length of the CDR3 is 14 residues. CDR3 sequence reads: CASSEGVGRDTQYF. CDR3 nucleotide sequence: TGCGCCAGCAGTGAGGGAGTTGGGAGAGATACGCAGTATTTT.

The V call is TRBV11-2, the J call TRBJ2-5, with unresolved D. The CDR3 has 15 residues. V was shortened by 4 bases and J by 3 bases, with 15 bases between the two germline ends. Germline V gene sequence: CDR1 SGHAT, CDR2 FQNNGV. The CDR3 DNA sequence: TGTGCCAGCAGCTCCTACACCGAAACTGAAGAGACCCAGTACTTC. Residues: CASSSYTETEETQYF.

The chain joins TRBV11-2 to TRBJ2-7, with 7 bases lining up with TRBD1. Germline V gives CDR1 SGHAT, CDR2 FQNNGV. The CDR3 is made up of 13 amino acids. V was clipped by 5 bases and J by 4 bases; unmatched bases: 5. Written as DNA, the CDR3 is TGTGCCAGCAGCCACAGGGGAAGTTACGAGCAGTACTTC. It specifies CASSHRGSYEQYF.

The chain couples TRBV7-9 to TRBJ2-7, with a tentative D call TRBD1 (5 bases). Trimming removed 5 bases at V and 6 bases at J, with 23 bases between. The germline V gene has CDR1 SEHNR and CDR2 FQNEAQ (reference sequence). This CDR3 has 16 amino acids. The chain's CDR3 is CASSASLDQGFPEQYF. CDR3 DNA sequence: TGTGCCAGCAGCGCCAGCCTGGACCAGGGCTTTCCCGAGCAGTACTTC.

A single count supports this clone. V usage is TRBV27 and J usage is TRBJ2-7, with 7 bases matching TRBD1. The length of the CDR3 is 15 residues. Germline CDR1 MNHEY, CDR2 SMNVEV (reference sequence). The V and J ends lost 4 bases and 0 bases, in that order; junction bases with no gene match: 6. The CDR3 coding sequence is TGTGCCAGCAGTTGGGGACAGTCTACCTCCTACGAGCAGTACTTC. Residues: CASSWGQSTSYEQYF.

The chain has TRBV7-9 and TRBJ1-3; possibly TRBD1 for D (5 bases). The CDR3 spans 15 residues. Germline values: CDR1 SEHNR, CDR2 FQNEAQ (reference sequence). Trimming pared 7 bases from V and 4 bases from J, leaving 17 bases between. CDR3 in amino acids: CASTIGGSEGNTIYF. The CDR3 nucleotides are TGTGCCAGCACCATTGGGGGGTCGGAGGGAAACACCATATATTTT.

The chain joins TRBV18 to TRBJ2-2; 10 bases fit TRBD1. With V trimmed by 6 bases and J by 4 bases, 8 bases remained unmatched. CDR3 size: 16 residues. CDR1 KGHSH and CDR2 LQKENI come from the germline V gene. The CDR3 DNA reads TGTGCCAGCTCCGCAACCGGACAGGGGGTCACCGGGGAGCTGTTTTTT. Protein: CASSATGQGVTGELFF.

The chain links TRBV5-4 to TRBJ2-7, with D possibly TRBD2 on 5 matching bases. Trimming left V 4 bases short and J 5 bases short, with 31 bases between. CDR1 SGHNT and CDR2 YYREEE come from the germline V gene (reference sequence). The CDR3 is 19 amino acids. The CDR3 DNA reads TGTGCCAGCAGCGAGACCGGCCTTCTAGGCCCGGAGGTGGAGGACGAGCAGTACTTC. Amino acids: CASSETGLLGPEVEDEQYF.

The chain's CDR3 is CASSDGSGAYEQYF. For the CDR3, the DNA is TGTGCCAGCAGTGATGGGTCGGGGGCCTACGAGCAGTACTTC. The chain uses TRBV6-1 and TRBJ2-7; D is perhaps TRBD2 (6 bases). The V gene lost 3 bases and the J gene lost 2 bases, with 11 bases spanning the gap. Germline V gene data show CDR1 as MNHNS and CDR2 as SASEGT. The CDR3 length is 14 residues.

This clone was counted a single time. At one boundary the junction diverges from the germline segment, which might be a read error. This chain links TRBV7-9 with TRBJ2-7; 12 positions match TRBD2. Germline assignment: CDR1 SEHNR and CDR2 FQNEAQ (reference sequence). CDR3 length: 15 amino acids. The DNA of the CDR3 is TGTGCCAGCAACTTACTAGCGGGAGGCCAGGACGAGCAGTACTTC. This encodes CASNLLAGGQDEQYF.